The 26 T cell receptor beta chains reported below all come from one sample, sequenced in a study of cytomegalovirus exposure and HLA in healthy donors. The PCR had 60 Vbeta and 13 Jbeta primers. Clones were read by immunoSEQ multiplex PCR, and TCRdb kept only the in-frame ones, dropping some. The sample holds fewer than 120,000 clones, roughly 80% seen once. The sequenced sample was PBMCs. The source of these receptors is a woman aged 25 to 39 in good health and CMV-seronegative.

V usage is TRBV6-5 and J usage is TRBJ1-2, with 7 bases identical to TRBD1. The CDR3 consists of 13 residues. Unmatched junction bases numbered 12, after V lost 4 bases and J lost 13 bases. Germline loops: CDR1 MNHEY, CDR2 SVGAGI. CDR3 nucleotide sequence: TGTGCCAGCAGTTCCGACAGGACAGGTCCCTGCACCTTC. Translating it yields CASSSDRTGPCTF.

The chain links TRBV7-9 to TRBJ2-1; 9 nucleotides align to TRBD2. V shed 3 bases, J shed 7 bases, and the junction held 4 bases outside the gene matches. The CDR3 is made up of 14 amino acids. The germline V gene encodes CDR1 SEHNR and CDR2 FQNEAQ (reference sequence). CDR3 protein: CASSLAGGINEQFF. The CDR3 nucleotides read TGTGCCAGCAGCTTGGCGGGAGGGATTAATGAGCAGTTCTTC.

This chain joins TRBV11-2 and TRBJ1-4; unclear D gene. Per the germline V gene, CDR1 is SGHAT and CDR2 is FQNNGV. The CDR3 totals 15 residues. Trimming removed 5 bases from V and 4 bases from J, with 14 bases in between. The CDR3 nucleotides are TGTGCCAGCAGCCGTGGAGGGTTGCTTAATGAAAAACTGTTTTTT. It translates to CASSRGGLLNEKLFF. The full variable domain, with the rest looked up from reference TRBV11-2 and TRBJ1-4, is EAGVAQSPRYKIIEKRQSVAFWCNPISGHATLYWYQQILGQGPKLLIQFQNNGVVDDSQLPKDRFSAERLKGVDSTLKIQPAKLEDSAVYLCASSRGGLLNEKLFFGSGTQLSVL.

The V and J genes are TRBV15 and TRBJ2-5; 7 nucleotides agree with TRBD1. The junction had 3 bases not matched to a gene; V was cut back by 2 bases and J by 3 bases. The CDR3 runs to 14 residues. The germline gives CDR1 LNHNV, CDR2 YYDKDF (reference sequence). The DNA of the CDR3 is TGTGCCACCAGCAGACATACAGGGGAAGAGACCCAGTACTTC. Protein sequence: CATSRHTGEETQYF.

The V call is TRBV29-1, the J call TRBJ1-2; possibly TRBD1 for D (5 bases). Germline V gives CDR1 SQVTM, CDR2 ANQGSEA. The CDR3 consists of 12 residues. Trimming took 8 bases from V and 2 from J, leaving 12 bases between them. CDR3 in amino acids: CSFDSGNYGYTF. In DNA form, the CDR3 reads TGCAGCTTCGACTCAGGGAACTATGGCTACACCTTC.

This clone was detected a few times. The rearrangement links TRBV7-9 to TRBJ2-7, with 7 positions matching TRBD1. The CDR3 covers 17 residues. CDR1 is SEHNR, CDR2 FQNEAQ, per germline (reference sequence). Trimming cost V 4 bases and J 5 bases; bases outside gene matches: 17. CDR3 amino acids: CASSYNSLRDRVDEQYF. The CDR3 nucleotides are TGTGCCAGCAGCTACAATAGCCTAAGAGACAGGGTCGACGAGCAGTACTTC.

The chain couples TRBV18 to TRBJ2-7, with 10 bases fitting TRBD1. This CDR3 contains 15 residues. Germline CDR1 and CDR2: KGHSH and LQKENI. Trimming removed 5 bases from V and 5 bases from J; junction bases left unmatched: 9. CDR3 sequence reads: CASSFAGTGDHEQYF. In DNA form, the CDR3 reads TGTGCCAGCTCATTCGCCGGGACAGGGGACCACGAGCAGTACTTC.

The rearrangement joins TRBV28 to TRBJ1-6; 7 positions agree with TRBD1. V shed 4 bases, J shed 4 bases, and the junction held 1 base outside the gene matches. CDR1 is MDHEN, CDR2 SYDVKM, per germline. This CDR3 comprises 14 residues. The CDR3 DNA reads TGTGCCAGCAGTTCGGGACAGTATAATTCACCCCTCCACTTT. Encoded protein: CASSSGQYNSPLHF.

This clone occurred once. This sequence joins TRBV7-2 and TRBJ1-5; 8 bases are shared with TRBD1. Per the germline V gene, CDR1 is SGHTA and CDR2 is FQGNSA. V was pared by 5 bases and J by 3 bases, with 6 bases of the junction left unmatched. This CDR3 has 15 amino acids. For the CDR3, the DNA is TGTGCCAGCAGCATAGGACAGGGTAACAATCAGCCCCAGCATTTT. Translated: CASSIGQGNNQPQHF. Full variable domain (missing parts from reference TRBV7-2 and TRBJ1-5): GAGVSQSPSNKVTEKGKDVELRCDPISGHTALYWYRQSLGQGLEFLIYFQGNSAPDKSGLPSDRFSAERTGGSVSTLTIQRTQQEDSAVYLCASSIGQGNNQPQHFGDGTRLSIL.

The V call is TRBV28, the J call TRBJ2-1, with a weak D call TRBD1 (5 bases). Trimming shortened V by 6 bases and J by 4 bases, and 16 bases separated the two germline ends. The germline gives CDR1 MDHEN, CDR2 SYDVKM. There are 15 residues in the CDR3. The CDR3 DNA sequence: TGTGCCAGCAGGGGGCGTGACAGACAATACAATGAGCAGTTCTTC. Translating it yields CASRGRDRQYNEQFF.

V is TRBV4-2 and J is TRBJ2-7; the D is unclear. V dropped 0 bases and J dropped 3 bases, with 15 bases sitting between them. Germline CDR1 and CDR2: LGHNA and YNFKEQ. The CDR3 contains 16 residues. CDR3 residues: CASSQDFEDSLYEQYF. For the CDR3, the DNA is TGTGCCAGCAGCCAAGATTTCGAGGATTCCCTCTACGAGCAGTACTTC.

Here the CDR3 reads CASSLDGAGGTQYF. Written as DNA, the CDR3 is TGCGCCAGCAGCTTGGACGGGGCGGGGGGTACGCAGTATTTT. This rearrangement joins TRBV5-1 to TRBJ2-3, with 8 bases aligning to TRBD2. The trim removed 0 bases at V and 8 bases at J, leaving 5 bases unmatched. The CDR3 has 14 amino acids. From germline, CDR1 is SGHRS and CDR2 YFSETQ.

J is TRBJ2-7 and V is TRBV9; D is ambiguous. Germline CDR1 and CDR2: SGDLS and YYNGEE. The CDR3 extends over 13 amino acids. Trimming pared 3 bases from V and 6 bases from J, leaving 13 bases between. DNA of the CDR3: TGTGCCAGCAGCGGGCTCGGGTCATCCGAGCAGTACTTC. It codes for CASSGLGSSEQYF.

The chain links TRBV19 to TRBJ1-2, with 9 bases aligning to TRBD1. The CDR3 spans 14 residues. The trim removed 4 bases at V and 5 bases at J, leaving 5 bases unmatched. Germline-derived CDR1 and CDR2 are LNHDA and SQIVND (reference sequence). The CDR3 bases are TGTGCCAGTAGTAAGCGGGGACAGGGATATGGCTACACCTTC. It is translated as CASSKRGQGYGYTF.

The V gene is TRBV7-7, the J gene TRBJ2-3; the match to TRBD1 covers 7 bases. The CDR3 is 15 amino acids. CDR1 and CDR2 from the germline V gene are SSHAT and FNYEAQ (reference sequence). V lost 5 bases to trimming and J lost 1 base; unmatched junction nucleotides: 6. CDR3 residues: CASSRDSTRTDTQYF. In DNA form, the CDR3 reads TGTGCCAGCAGCCGGGACAGTACCCGCACAGATACGCAGTATTTT.

This clone came up once. CDR3 DNA sequence: TGTGCCAGCAGCTTATCTGGCAGGGAAAATCAGCCCCAGCATTTT. Residues: CASSLSGRENQPQHF. The chain joins TRBV7-2 to TRBJ1-5, with a possible D match to TRBD1 (5 bases). Trimming cost V 2 bases and J 4 bases, with 12 bases left between them. In germline, CDR1 is SGHTA, CDR2 FQGNSA. This CDR3 spans 15 amino acids.

The chain has TRBV11-3 and TRBJ2-7, with 7 bases aligning to TRBD2. This CDR3 comprises 15 residues. CDR1 SGHNT and CDR2 YENEEA come from the germline V gene. V dropped 5 bases and J dropped 3; count of bases not matched to a gene: 10. The chain's CDR3 is CASSQEGAGNYEQYF. The CDR3 DNA is TGTGCCAGCAGCCAAGAGGGAGCGGGAAACTACGAGCAGTACTTC.

This clone turned up a few times. The CDR3 DNA sequence: TGCAGCGCGACTAGCGGGGCCGGGGAGCTGTTTTTT. Translation gives CSATSGAGELFF. The chain combines TRBV29-1 with TRBJ2-2; TRBD2 aligns across 11 bases. J gave up 6 bases and V 7 bases, and 1 base lay outside the gene matches. Germline lookup yields CDR1 SQVTM and CDR2 ANQGSEA. The CDR3 is 12 amino acids.

This clone was counted once. The CDR3: CAWSVWLAGGINEQFF. CDR3 bases: TGTGCCTGGAGTGTATGGCTAGCGGGAGGGATTAATGAGCAGTTCTTC. The chain joins TRBV30 to TRBJ2-1, with 12 bases lining up with TRBD2. Trimming removed 0 bases from V and 7 bases from J; junction bases left unmatched: 7. Germline V gene sequence: CDR1 GTSNPN, CDR2 SVGIG (reference sequence). CDR3 length: 16 residues.

The CDR3 bases are TGTGCCAGTAGTATAGAGGGCAGGGCCGGAGAAAAACTGTTTTTT. Translated, it gives CASSIEGRAGEKLFF. This chain connects TRBV19 to TRBJ1-4, with D possibly being TRBD1 (5 bases). There are 15 residues in the CDR3. V was pared by 0 bases and J by 8 bases, with 13 bases between. Germline V gene data show CDR1 as LNHDA and CDR2 as SQIVND (reference sequence).

V usage is TRBV28 and J usage is TRBJ1-1, with 8 bases fitting TRBD1. The junction had 14 bases not matched to a gene; V was cut back by 8 bases and J by 6 bases. The CDR3 runs to 15 residues. Per the germline V gene, CDR1 is MDHEN and CDR2 is SYDVKM. The CDR3 DNA sequence: TGTGCCAGCTATTACGGACAGGGAGGCAGGGCTGAAGCTTTCTTT. Protein sequence: CASYYGQGGRAEAFF.

The chain joins TRBV6-5 to TRBJ1-2; D gene uncertain. This CDR3 has 13 residues. With 8 bases removed from V and 4 bases from J, the gap between germline ends came to 14 bases. Germline V gives CDR1 MNHEY, CDR2 SVGAGI. This CDR3 reads CASSDGGGYGYTF. In DNA form, the CDR3 reads TGTGCCAGCTCTGACGGAGGAGGCTATGGCTACACCTTC.

The rearrangement links TRBV28 to TRBJ2-7; D is uncertain. Germline V gene lookup returns CDR1 MDHEN and CDR2 SYDVKM. The CDR3 contains 12 residues. Trimming pared 3 bases from V and 4 bases from J, leaving 7 bases between. The CDR3 DNA reads TGTGCCAGCAGTTTGAGGCCTTACGAGCAGTACTTC. Translated: CASSLRPYEQYF.

This chain joins TRBV28 and TRBJ1-1; TRBD1 aligns across 9 bases. Germline V gene data show CDR1 as MDHEN and CDR2 as SYDVKM. V trimming: 5 bases; J trimming: 11 bases; junction bases outside the gene matches: 3. This CDR3 spans 11 amino acids. The CDR3 is CASSVGQGAFF. CDR3 sequence (DNA): TGTGCCAGCAGTGTGGGACAGGGCGCTTTCTTT.

This clone turned up a few times. The V and J genes are TRBV10-3 and TRBJ2-3; no firm D call. V lost 6 bases, J lost 4 bases, and 8 bases lay in between. The CDR3 spans 12 residues. In germline, CDR1 is ENHRY, CDR2 SYGVKD. For the CDR3, the DNA is TGTGCCATCAGCCCTGACTCAGATACGCAGTATTTT. Its protein is CAISPDSDTQYF.

J is TRBJ1-3 and V is TRBV30; unclear D gene. In germline, CDR1 is GTSNPN, CDR2 SVGIG (reference sequence). V dropped 2 bases and J dropped 2 bases, with 10 bases sitting between them. The length of the CDR3 is 14 residues. CDR3 amino acids: CAWSTGIAGNTIYF. The CDR3 coding sequence is TGTGCCTGGAGTACGGGGATAGCTGGAAACACCATATATTTT.